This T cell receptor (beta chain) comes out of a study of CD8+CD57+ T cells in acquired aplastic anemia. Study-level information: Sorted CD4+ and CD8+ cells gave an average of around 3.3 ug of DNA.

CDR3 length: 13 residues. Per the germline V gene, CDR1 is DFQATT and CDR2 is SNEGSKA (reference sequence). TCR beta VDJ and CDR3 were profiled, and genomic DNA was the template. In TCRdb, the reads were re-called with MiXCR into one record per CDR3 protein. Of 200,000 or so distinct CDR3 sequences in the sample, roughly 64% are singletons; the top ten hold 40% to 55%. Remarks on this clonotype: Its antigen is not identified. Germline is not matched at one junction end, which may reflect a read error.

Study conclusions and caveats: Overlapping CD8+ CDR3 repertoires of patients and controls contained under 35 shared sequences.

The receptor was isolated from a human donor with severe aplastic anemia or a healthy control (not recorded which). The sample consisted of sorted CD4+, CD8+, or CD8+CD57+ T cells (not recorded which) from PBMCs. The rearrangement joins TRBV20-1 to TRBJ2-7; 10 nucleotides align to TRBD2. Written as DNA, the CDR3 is TGCAGCGCTAGTTTAGCGGGAGGCTACGAGCAGTACTTC. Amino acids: CSASLAGGYEQYF.